This T cell receptor beta chain was retrieved from a study of T cell responses to AZD1222 COVID-19 vaccine. Study results and limitations: Only a handful of people who got AZD1222 tested seropositive at baseline.

The CDR3 is 17 residues long. Trimming pared 4 bases from V and 1 base from J, leaving 18 bases between. Germline V gene data show CDR1 as KGHDR and CDR2 as SFDVKD. Comment on this clone: Its cognate antigen is unknown.

Sequencing was performed with immunoSEQ multiplex PCR; in TCRdb, only in-frame clones are kept and a portion is missing. The sample includes roughly 100,000 clones, about 90% of them seen just once. The receptor was isolated from an adult in good health. Specimen: peripheral blood, collected on day 0 of AZD1222 vaccination. The chain uses TRBV24-1 and TRBJ1-1; D remains ambiguous. Here the CDR3 reads CATSDRPYPSGNTEAFF. CDR3 nucleotide sequence: TGTGCCACCAGTGACCGCCCGTACCCCAGTGGGAACACTGAAGCTTTCTTT.